These T cell receptor beta chains were read from a single sample in a study of blood T cell repertoires in COVID-19. TCRdb keeps only in-frame clones here, not all; method: immunoSEQ multiplex PCR. The table lists 69,000 or so clones, about four fifths of them singletons. The sequenced sample consisted of peripheral blood. These receptors were obtained from a woman over 75 with acute or convalescent COVID-19. CDR3s include the opening cysteine and the closing phenylalanine or tryptophan. The order of the fields is clone size, V gene, D gene, J gene, CDR3 DNA, CDR3 protein. The D gene is left open where the match is weak. Size values are once, few and many counts, or a class for expanded clones, and some rows have none.

few	TRBV12-3/TRBV12-4	TRBD1	TRBJ1-2	TGTGCCAGCAGTCGCGGACAGGGCGGTGGCTACACCTTC	CASSRGQGGGYTF
NA	TRBV19	TRBD1	TRBJ1-5	TGTGCCAGTAGTACATCGAGTGGGACAGGGATTTTACCCCAGCATTTT	CASSTSSGTGILPQHF
NA	TRBV2	NA	TRBJ1-2	TGTGCCAGCAGTGAAGCGCTGGGCCCGGTCGCGGGCTACACCTTC	CASSEALGPVAGYTF
NA	TRBV25-1	TRBD1	TRBJ1-1	TGTGCCAGCAGGAAACTGACAGGGGGCATCACTGAAGCTTTCTTT	CASRKLTGGITEAFF
NA	TRBV5-4	TRBD1	TRBJ2-6	TGTGCCAGCAGCTTTACAGGGGGCCCCCCTGGGGCCAACGTCCTGACTTTC	CASSFTGGPPGANVLTF
NA	TRBV19	TRBD1	TRBJ1-2	TGTGCCAGTAGACCACAGGGGGCGTGGGGCTACACCTTC	CASRPQGAWGYTF
NA	TRBV28	TRBD1	TRBJ1-1	TGTGCCAGCAGTACAACAGGGGGATACACTGAAGCTTTCTTT	CASSTTGGYTEAFF
NA	TRBV10-2	TRBD1	TRBJ2-7	TGCGCCAGCAGTGAGACACCGGGACAGGGGATCTACGAGCAGTACTTC	CASSETPGQGIYEQYF
NA	TRBV19	NA	TRBJ1-3	TGTGCCAGTAGTACCTTAGACAGGTCTGGAAACACCATATATTTT	CASSTLDRSGNTIYF
NA	TRBV5-4	NA	TRBJ1-2	TGTGCCAGCAGCTTGTCTGGGGGCACAGACAAAGGCTACACCTTC	CASSLSGGTDKGYTF
NA	TRBV3-1/TRBV3-2	NA	TRBJ2-7	TGTGCCAGCAGCATCGGGTTCGGGGGGCAGTACTTC	CASSIGFGGQYF
NA	TRBV4-2	TRBD2	TRBJ2-7	TGTGCCAGCAGGCTGGACGGGGGGGGGAGCTCCTACGAGCAGTACTTC	CASRLDGGGSSYEQYF
NA	TRBV2	NA	TRBJ2-2	TGTGCCAGCAAGGGAGCGGTGAACACCGGGGAGCTGTTTTTT	CASKGAVNTGELFF
NA	TRBV10-1	TRBD2	TRBJ2-3	TGCGCCATTTCGACTAGCGGGGGCACAGATACGCAGTATTTT	CAISTSGGTDTQYF
NA	TRBV19	NA	TRBJ1-2	TGTGCCAGTACCGACAAATTGGTGGTTGGGTATGGCTACACCTTC	CASTDKLVVGYGYTF
NA	TRBV18	TRBD1	TRBJ1-1	TGTGCCAGCTCACCACCGGTGGAAGGGGGCCTAAAAGCTTTCTTT	CASSPPVEGGLKAFF
NA	TRBV7-8	TRBD2	TRBJ2-5	TGTGCCAGCAGCGTAGCGGCGCGGGGGCAAGAGACCCAGTACTTC	CASSVAARGQETQYF
NA	TRBV25-1	TRBD1	TRBJ1-4	TGTGCCAGCACAACAGGGGAAGCTAATGAAAAACTGTTTTTT	CASTTGEANEKLFF
once	TRBV24-1	TRBD1	TRBJ2-1	TGTGCCACCAGTGACCCCGGGACAGGGGACAATGAGCAGTTCTTC	CATSDPGTGDNEQFF
NA	TRBV2	TRBD1	TRBJ2-7	TGTGCCAGCAGTGAAGCAAGGGGGCCCAACGAGCAGTACTTC	CASSEARGPNEQYF
NA	TRBV19	TRBD1	TRBJ1-2	TGTGCCAGTAGTACAGGACAGGGAAACTATGGCTACACCTTC	CASSTGQGNYGYTF
NA	TRBV21-1	NA	TRBJ1-6	TGTGCCAGCAGCCCCCGGGACAGTGTAGACAGGGCTTGTCATAATTCACCCCTCCACTTT	CASSPRDSVDRACHNSPLHF
NA	TRBV5-4	NA	TRBJ1-1	TGTGCCAGCAGCTGGGAGGGGGGGAACATGAACACTGAAGCTTTCTTT	CASSWEGGNMNTEAFF
NA	TRBV2	NA	TRBJ1-2	TGTGCCAGCAGGGACCGTGGGACAAGCTATGGCTACACCTTC	CASRDRGTSYGYTF
NA	TRBV5-1	TRBD1	TRBJ2-7	TGCGCCAGCAGCTTGGCGGGACAGGGTTTATTGGAACTCGGCGAGCAGTACTTC	CASSLAGQGLLELGEQYF
few	TRBV6-5	NA	TRBJ2-3	TGTGCCAGCACGGGGGGCACAGATACGCAGTATTTT	CASTGGTDTQYF
NA	TRBV9	TRBD1	TRBJ2-5	TGTGCCAGCAGCGAACGACAGGGGTTGGGAGAGACCCAGTACTTC	CASSERQGLGETQYF
NA	TRBV6-5	NA	TRBJ1-2	TGTGCCAGCAGTTACTTTTCGGGGGGCTACACCTTC	CASSYFSGGYTF
NA	TRBV5-1	TRBD2	TRBJ2-1	TGCGCCAGCAGCTTGGAGGGACTAGCTAACTACAATGAGCAGTTCTTC	CASSLEGLANYNEQFF
few	TRBV3-1/TRBV3-2	NA	TRBJ1-2	TGTGCCAGCAGCCAAGGCTACCGCCGCTTCTATGGCTACACCTTC	CASSQGYRRFYGYTF
many	TRBV7-2	NA	TRBJ1-2	TGTGCCAGCAGCTTAGCCGTCAGGAACTATGGCTACACCTTC	CASSLAVRNYGYTF
NA	TRBV2	NA	TRBJ1-5	TGTGCCAGCAGTCGGGACTCCAATCAGCCCCAGCATTTT	CASSRDSNQPQHF
NA	TRBV5-1	TRBD2	TRBJ2-1	TGCGCCAGCAGCTGGCGGGGAGCGGGGGGTTGGGGAGATGAGCAGTTCTTC	CASSWRGAGGWGDEQFF
NA	TRBV19	NA	TRBJ2-7	TGTGCCAGTAGTATAGATCCCAGGTCGACCTACGAGCAGTACTTC	CASSIDPRSTYEQYF
NA	TRBV19	NA	TRBJ1-6	TGTGCCAGTAGTAACCCGACTAATAATTCACCCCTCCACTTT	CASSNPTNNSPLHF
NA	TRBV6-1	TRBD1	TRBJ2-5	TGTGCCAGCAGTGAGTGGGACAGGAAAGAGACCCAGTACTTC	CASSEWDRKETQYF
NA	TRBV29-1	NA	TRBJ2-7	TGCAGCTTTAGGGACAACTCCTACGAGCAGTACTTC	CSFRDNSYEQYF
NA	TRBV6-5	TRBD2	TRBJ2-2	TGTGCCAGCAGGGTGACTAGCCTTAACACCGGGGAGCTGTTTTTT	CASRVTSLNTGELFF
NA	TRBV3-1/TRBV3-2	NA	TRBJ1-6	TGTGCCAGCAGCCAAGCATCGGGAAATTCACCCCTCCACTTT	CASSQASGNSPLHF
NA	TRBV2	NA	TRBJ1-1	TGTGCCAGCATTTTCTCCTTCAGGGGTACTGAAGCTTTCTTT	CASIFSFRGTEAFF
NA	TRBV11-1	NA	TRBJ1-1	TGTGCCAGCAGCCCCCGGTTTGTCCTTGAGGCTTTCTTT	CASSPRFVLEAFF
NA	TRBV19	TRBD1	TRBJ1-1	TGTGCCAGTAGTATAAACTCCGGGACAGGGGTCCGGGACACTGAAGCTTTCTTT	CASSINSGTGVRDTEAFF
NA	TRBV3-1/TRBV3-2	TRBD2	TRBJ2-1	TGTGCCAGCAGCCAGACTAGCGGGGGGGCCTCAACAGCCTCCTACAATGAGCAGTTCTTC	CASSQTSGGASTASYNEQFF
NA	TRBV15	NA	TRBJ1-1	TGTGCCACCAGCAGCTCGGGGGGGGCCACTGAAGCTTTCTTT	CATSSSGGATEAFF
NA	TRBV24-1	NA	TRBJ2-1	TGTGCCACCAGTGGTGGGGGCGCCTACAATGAGCAGTTCTTC	CATSGGGAYNEQFF
NA	TRBV29-1	NA	TRBJ2-5	TGCAGCGTGGGGGCAAGGGGAACCCAGTACTTC	CSVGARGTQYF
NA	TRBV6-5	NA	TRBJ1-2	TGTGCCAGCAGTTACGATCAGGGAATCGGTGGCTACACCTTC	CASSYDQGIGGYTF